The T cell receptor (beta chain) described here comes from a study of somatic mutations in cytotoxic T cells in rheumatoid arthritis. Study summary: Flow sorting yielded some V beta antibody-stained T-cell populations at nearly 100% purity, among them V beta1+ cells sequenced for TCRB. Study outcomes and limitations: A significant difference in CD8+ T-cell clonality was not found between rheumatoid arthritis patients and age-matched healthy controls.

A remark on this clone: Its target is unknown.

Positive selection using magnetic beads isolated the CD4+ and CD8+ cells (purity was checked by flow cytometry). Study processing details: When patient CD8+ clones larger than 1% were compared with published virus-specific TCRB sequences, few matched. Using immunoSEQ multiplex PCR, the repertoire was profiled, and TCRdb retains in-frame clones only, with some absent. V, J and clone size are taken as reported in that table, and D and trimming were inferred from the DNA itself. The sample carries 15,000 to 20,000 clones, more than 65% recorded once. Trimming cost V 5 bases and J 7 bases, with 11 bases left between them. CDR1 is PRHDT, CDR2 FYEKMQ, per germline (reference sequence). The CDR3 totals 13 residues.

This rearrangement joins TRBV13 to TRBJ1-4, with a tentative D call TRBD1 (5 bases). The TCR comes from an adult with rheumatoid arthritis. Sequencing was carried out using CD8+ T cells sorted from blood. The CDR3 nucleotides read TGTGCCAGCAGCCCGGGACTGGGTGAAAAACTGTTTTTT. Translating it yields CASSPGLGEKLFF.